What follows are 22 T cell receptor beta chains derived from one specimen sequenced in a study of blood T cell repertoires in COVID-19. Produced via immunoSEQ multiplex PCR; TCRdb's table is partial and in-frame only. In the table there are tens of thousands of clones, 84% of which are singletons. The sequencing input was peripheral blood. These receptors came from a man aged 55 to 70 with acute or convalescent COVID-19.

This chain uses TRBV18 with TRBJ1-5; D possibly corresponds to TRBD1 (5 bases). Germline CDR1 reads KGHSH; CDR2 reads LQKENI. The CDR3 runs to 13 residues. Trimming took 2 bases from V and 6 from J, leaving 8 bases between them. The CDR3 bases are TGTGCCAGCTCACCAGGGAGGGGTCAGCCCCAGCATTTT. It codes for CASSPGRGQPQHF.

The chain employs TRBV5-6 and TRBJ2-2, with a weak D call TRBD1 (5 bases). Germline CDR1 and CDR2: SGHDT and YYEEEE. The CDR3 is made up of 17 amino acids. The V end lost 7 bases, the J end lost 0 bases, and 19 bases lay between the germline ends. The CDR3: CASQESVRVANTGELFF. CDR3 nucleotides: TGTGCCAGCCAAGAATCTGTCAGGGTAGCGAACACCGGGGAGCTGTTTTTT.

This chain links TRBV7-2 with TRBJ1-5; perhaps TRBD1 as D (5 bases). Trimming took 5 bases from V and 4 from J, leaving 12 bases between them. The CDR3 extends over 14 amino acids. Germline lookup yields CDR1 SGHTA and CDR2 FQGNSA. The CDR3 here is CASSKTEINQPQHF. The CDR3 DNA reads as TGTGCCAGCAGCAAGACAGAAATTAATCAGCCCCAGCATTTT.

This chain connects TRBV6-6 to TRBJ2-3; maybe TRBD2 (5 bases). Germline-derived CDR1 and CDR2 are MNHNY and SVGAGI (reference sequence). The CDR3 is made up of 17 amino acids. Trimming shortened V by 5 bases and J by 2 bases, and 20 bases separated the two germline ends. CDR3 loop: CASSPRRDLTNTDTQYF. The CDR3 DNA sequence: TGTGCCAGCAGTCCCCGACGGGATCTTACCAACACAGATACGCAGTATTTT.

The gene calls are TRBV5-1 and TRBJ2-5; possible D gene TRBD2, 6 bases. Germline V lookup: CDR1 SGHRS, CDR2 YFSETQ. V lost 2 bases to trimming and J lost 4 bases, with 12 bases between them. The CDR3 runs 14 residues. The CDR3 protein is CASSLRDGGETQYF. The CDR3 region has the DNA TGCGCCAGCAGCTTAAGGGACGGGGGAGAGACCCAGTACTTC.

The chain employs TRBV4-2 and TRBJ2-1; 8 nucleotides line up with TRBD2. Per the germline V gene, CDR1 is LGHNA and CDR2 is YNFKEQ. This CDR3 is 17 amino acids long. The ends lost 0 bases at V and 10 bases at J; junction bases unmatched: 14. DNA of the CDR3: TGTGCCAGCAGCCAAGATTTTAGCGGGACGGTCAGGAGAGAGCAGTTCTTC. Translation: CASSQDFSGTVRREQFF.

The CDR3 sequence is CASRVTSTDTQYF. DNA of the CDR3: TGTGCCAGCCGAGTTACTAGCACAGATACGCAGTATTTT. The chain combines TRBV7-9 with TRBJ2-3; no firm D call. This CDR3 comprises 13 residues. Germline CDR1 SEHNR, CDR2 FQNEAQ (reference sequence). Trimming left V 8 bases short and J 0 bases short, with 9 bases between.

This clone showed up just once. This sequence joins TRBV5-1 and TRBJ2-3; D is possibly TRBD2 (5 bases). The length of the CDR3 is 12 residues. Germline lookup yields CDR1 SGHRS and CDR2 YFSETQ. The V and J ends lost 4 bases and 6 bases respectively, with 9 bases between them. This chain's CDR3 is CASSPEVDTQYF. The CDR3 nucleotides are TGCGCCAGCAGCCCGGAGGTGGATACGCAGTATTTT.

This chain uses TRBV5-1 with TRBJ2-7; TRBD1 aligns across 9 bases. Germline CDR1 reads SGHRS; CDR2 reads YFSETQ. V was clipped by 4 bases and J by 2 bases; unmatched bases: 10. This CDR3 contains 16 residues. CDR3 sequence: CASSPARDRVTYEQYF. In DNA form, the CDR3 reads TGCGCCAGCAGCCCCGCCCGGGACAGGGTTACCTACGAGCAGTACTTC. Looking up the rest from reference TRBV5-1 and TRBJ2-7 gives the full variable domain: KAGVTQTPRYLIKTRGQQVTLSCSPISGHRSVSWYQQTPGQGLQFLFEYFSETQRNKGNFPGRFSGRQFSNSRSEMNVSTLELGDSALYLCASSPARDRVTYEQYFGPGTRLTVT.

The CDR3 sequence: CASLSGRGGTDTQYF. DNA for the CDR3: TGTGCCAGCCTTTCGGGGCGGGGGGGGACAGATACGCAGTATTTT. V gene TRBV6-5 combines with J gene TRBJ2-3; 9 positions match TRBD2. Per germline, CDR1 MNHEY and CDR2 SVGAGI. The junction had 9 bases not matched to a gene; V was cut back by 8 bases and J by 3 bases. CDR3 length: 15 residues.

For the CDR3, the DNA is TGTGCCAGCAGCCGCAGGGGGTTGAACACTGAAGCTTTCTTT. It codes for CASSRRGLNTEAFF. The V gene is TRBV2, the J gene TRBJ1-1, with 7 bases matching TRBD1. Germline V CDR1 and CDR2: SNHLY, FYNNEI. The J segment lost 0 bases and the V segment lost 6 bases, leaving 4 bases of the junction unmatched. The CDR3 extends over 14 amino acids. The variable domain in full, with the rest retrieved from reference TRBV2 and TRBJ1-1, is EPEVTQTPSHQVTQMGQEVILRCVPISNHLYFYWYRQILGQKVEFLVSFYNNEISEKSEIFDDQFSVERPDGSNFTLKIRSTKLEDSAMYFCASSRRGLNTEAFFGQGTRLTVV.

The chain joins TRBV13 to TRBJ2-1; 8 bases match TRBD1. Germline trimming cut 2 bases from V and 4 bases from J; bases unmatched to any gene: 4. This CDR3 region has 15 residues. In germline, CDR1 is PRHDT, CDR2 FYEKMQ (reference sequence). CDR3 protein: CASSLRTGPYNEQFF. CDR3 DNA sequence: TGTGCCAGCAGCTTAAGGACAGGGCCTTACAATGAGCAGTTCTTC.

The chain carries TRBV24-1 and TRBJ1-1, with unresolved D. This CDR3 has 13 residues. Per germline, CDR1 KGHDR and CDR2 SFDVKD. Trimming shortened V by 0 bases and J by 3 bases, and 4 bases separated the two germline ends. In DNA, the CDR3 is TGTGCCACCAGTGATTTGCAGTACACTGAAGCTTTCTTT. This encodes CATSDLQYTEAFF.

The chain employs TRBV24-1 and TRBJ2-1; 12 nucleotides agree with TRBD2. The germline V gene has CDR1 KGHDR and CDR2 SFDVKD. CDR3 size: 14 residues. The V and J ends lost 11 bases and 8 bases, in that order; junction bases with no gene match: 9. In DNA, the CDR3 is TGTGCCATCCAATCTAGCGGGGGGGCGGATGAGCAGTTCTTC. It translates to CAIQSSGGADEQFF.

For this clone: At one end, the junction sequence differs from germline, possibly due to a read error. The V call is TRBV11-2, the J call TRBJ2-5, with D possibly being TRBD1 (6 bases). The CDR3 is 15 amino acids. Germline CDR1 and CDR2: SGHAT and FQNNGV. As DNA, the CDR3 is TGTGTCAGCAGCTCTCTAAGGGGGTACCAAGAGACCCAGTACTTC. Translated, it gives CVSSSLRGYQETQYF.

Here the CDR3 reads CASSLLGANYGYTF. The DNA for the CDR3 is TGTGCCAGCAGCCTCCTAGGGGCTAACTATGGCTACACCTTC. This chain links TRBV28 with TRBJ1-2; D possibly corresponds to TRBD1 (5 bases). The CDR3 totals 14 residues. Germline CDR1 MDHEN, CDR2 SYDVKM. Trimming removed 6 bases from V and 0 bases from J, with 11 bases in between.

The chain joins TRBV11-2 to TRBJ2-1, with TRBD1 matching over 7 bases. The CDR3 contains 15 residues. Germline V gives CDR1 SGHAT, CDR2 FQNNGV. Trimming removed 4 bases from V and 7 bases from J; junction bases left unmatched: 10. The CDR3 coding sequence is TGTGCCAGCAGCTCGTTGAGGGGGCAGGGGAATGAGCAGTTCTTC. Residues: CASSSLRGQGNEQFF. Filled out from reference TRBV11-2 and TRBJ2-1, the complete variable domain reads EAGVAQSPRYKIIEKRQSVAFWCNPISGHATLYWYQQILGQGPKLLIQFQNNGVVDDSQLPKDRFSAERLKGVDSTLKIQPAKLEDSAVYLCASSSLRGQGNEQFFGPGTRLTVL.

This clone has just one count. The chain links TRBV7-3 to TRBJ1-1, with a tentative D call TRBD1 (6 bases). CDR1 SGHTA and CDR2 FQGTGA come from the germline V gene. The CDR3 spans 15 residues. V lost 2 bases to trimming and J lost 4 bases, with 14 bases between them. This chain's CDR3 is CASSLLGGVSTEAFF. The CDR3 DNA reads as TGTGCCAGCAGCTTATTAGGGGGGGTAAGCACTGAAGCTTTCTTT.

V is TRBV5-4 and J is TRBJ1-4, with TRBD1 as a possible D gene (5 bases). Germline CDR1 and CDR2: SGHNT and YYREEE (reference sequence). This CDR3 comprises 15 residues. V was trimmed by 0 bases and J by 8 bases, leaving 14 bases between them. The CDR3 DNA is TGTGCCAGCAGCTTGGCTTCTGGGGCGCAGGAAAAACTGTTTTTT. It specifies CASSLASGAQEKLFF.

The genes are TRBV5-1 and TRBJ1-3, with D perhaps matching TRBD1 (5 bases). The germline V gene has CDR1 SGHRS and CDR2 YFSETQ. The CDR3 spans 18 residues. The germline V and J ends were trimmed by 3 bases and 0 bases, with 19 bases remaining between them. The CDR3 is CASSYAPPTAGSGNTIYF. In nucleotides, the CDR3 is TGCGCCAGCAGCTACGCCCCCCCGACAGCAGGCTCTGGAAACACCATATATTTT.

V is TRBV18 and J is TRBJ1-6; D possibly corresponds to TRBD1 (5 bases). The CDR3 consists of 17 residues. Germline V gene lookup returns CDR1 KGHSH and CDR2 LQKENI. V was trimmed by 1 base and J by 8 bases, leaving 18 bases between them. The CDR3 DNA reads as TGTGCCAGCTCACCACTTCTATTGTCAGGGTTGGATTCACCCCTCCACTTT. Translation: CASSPLLLSGLDSPLHF.

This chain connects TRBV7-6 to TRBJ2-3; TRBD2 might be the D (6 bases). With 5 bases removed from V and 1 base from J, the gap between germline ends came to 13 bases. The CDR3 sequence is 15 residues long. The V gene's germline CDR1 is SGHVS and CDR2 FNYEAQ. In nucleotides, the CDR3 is TGTGCCAGCAGCCCGGGAGACACGGGCACAGATACGCAGTATTTT. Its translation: CASSPGDTGTDTQYF.